The sequence of this T cell receptor (beta chain) was determined in a study of cytomegalovirus exposure and HLA in healthy donors. The wider study: The early release's HLA-typed donors yielded roughly 85 million unique TCRs. Of around 400 genotyped donors, roughly 81% grouped in the Caucasian-associated ancestry cluster. General study points: Among CMV-associated TCR beta chains, most appeared HLA-restricted in a later analysis. TCR beta sequences reportedly predicted most subjects' HLA-A and HLA-B alleles accurately.

This clone came up once. Its matching antigen is unknown. The study ran its PCR with 60 Vbeta and 13 Jbeta primers. The protocol was immunoSEQ multiplex PCR, while the TCRdb copy is restricted to in-frame clones and leaves out a portion. This sample carries about 140,000 clones, 75% of them seen once, and the ten largest clones take around 11%. The germline CDR1 and CDR2 sequences are SGHVS and FQNEAQ. The V end lost 3 bases, the J end lost 7 bases, and 22 bases lay between the germline ends. The length of the CDR3 is 17 residues. This TCR was sampled from a man aged 18 to 30 in good health and CMV-seropositive. The sequenced sample consisted of PBMCs. This chain connects TRBV7-8 to TRBJ2-1; D is ambiguous. Here the CDR3 DNA reads TGTGCCAGCAGCTTTAGGCCCCCTGCTGCCGGCGGAAATGAGCAGTTCTTC. Translating gives CASSFRPPAAGGNEQFF.